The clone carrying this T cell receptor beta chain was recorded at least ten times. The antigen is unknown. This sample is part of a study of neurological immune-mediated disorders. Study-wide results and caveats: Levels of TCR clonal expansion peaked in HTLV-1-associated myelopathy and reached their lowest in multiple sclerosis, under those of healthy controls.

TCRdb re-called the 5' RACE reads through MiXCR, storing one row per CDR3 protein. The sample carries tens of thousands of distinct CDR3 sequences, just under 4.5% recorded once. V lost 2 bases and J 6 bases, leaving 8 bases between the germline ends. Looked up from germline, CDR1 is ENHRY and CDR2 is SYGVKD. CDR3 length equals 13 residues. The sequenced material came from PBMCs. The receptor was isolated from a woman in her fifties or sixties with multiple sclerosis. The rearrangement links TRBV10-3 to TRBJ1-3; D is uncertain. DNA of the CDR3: TGTGCCATCAGTGAGGGACGGGAAAACACCATATATTTT. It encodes CAISEGRENTIYF.